The rows below give T cell receptor beta chains drawn from one sample of a study of shared clonotypes between healthy human individuals. TCRdb keeps only in-frame clones here, not all; method: immunoSEQ multiplex PCR. The top ten hold about 1.1% of the sample, which has millions of clones, approximately 94% seen once. The sample comprised naive CD8+ T cells sorted from blood. Every receptor here comes from a young man in good health. The CDR3 runs from the conserved cysteine through the conserved F or W. D genes are given only for firm matches. Where a row states a size, it is once, few, many or the class of an expanded clone; other rows omit it.

J: TRBJ2-3; size: NA; V: TRBV29-1; D: NA; CDR3: CSVDPAGTQYF; DNA: TGCAGCGTTGATCCGGCAGGTACGCAGTATTTT
J: TRBJ2-7; size: NA; V: TRBV6-5; D: NA; CDR3: CASSYSTGTRTYEQYF; DNA: TGTGCCAGCAGTTACTCTACCGGGACACGTACCTACGAGCAGTACTTC
J: TRBJ2-7; size: NA; V: TRBV28; D: NA; CDR3: CASSLRSYEQYF; DNA: TGTGCCAGCAGTTTAAGGTCCTACGAGCAGTACTTC
J: TRBJ1-2; size: NA; V: TRBV11-2; D: TRBD1; CDR3: CASSPPDRAYGYTF; DNA: TGTGCCAGTAGCCCCCCCGACAGGGCCTATGGCTACACCTTC
J: TRBJ2-7; size: NA; V: TRBV5-5; D: TRBD1; CDR3: CASSLRGTDPTKQYF; DNA: TGTGCCAGCAGCTTGAGGGGGACAGATCCTACGAAGCAGTACTTC
J: TRBJ2-7; size: NA; V: TRBV11-2; D: NA; CDR3: CASSLGVGNGTYEQYF; DNA: TGTGCCAGCAGCTTAGGGGTTGGTAACGGGACCTACGAGCAGTACTTC
J: TRBJ1-1; size: NA; V: TRBV4-1; D: NA; CDR3: CASSQAQMNTEAFF; DNA: TGCGCCAGCAGCCAAGCACAGATGAACACTGAAGCTTTCTTT
J: TRBJ1-1; size: NA; V: TRBV19; D: NA; CDR3: CASSTGARNTEAFF; DNA: TGTGCCAGTAGTACGGGGGCGCGGAACACTGAAGCTTTCTTT
J: TRBJ2-1; size: NA; V: TRBV19; D: TRBD2; CDR3: CASSLAGAYNEQFF; DNA: TGTGCCAGTAGTCTAGCGGGAGCATACAATGAGCAGTTCTTC
J: TRBJ2-7; size: NA; V: TRBV27; D: NA; CDR3: CASSPAALGLQYF; DNA: TGTGCCAGCAGCCCGGCCGCCTTGGGGTTACAGTACTTC
J: TRBJ2-1; size: NA; V: TRBV6-6; D: NA; CDR3: CASSPGNRNEQFF; DNA: TGTGCCAGCAGCCCCGGGAACCGGAATGAGCAGTTCTTC
J: TRBJ2-5; size: NA; V: TRBV27; D: NA; CDR3: CASSILGGEETQYF; DNA: TGTGCCAGCAGTATCCTAGGAGGGGAAGAGACCCAGTACTTC
J: TRBJ1-1; size: NA; V: TRBV5-1; D: TRBD1; CDR3: CASSPGTTGMNTEAFF; DNA: TGCGCCAGCAGCCCCGGAACGACAGGGATGAACACTGAAGCTTTCTTT
J: TRBJ1-3; size: once; V: TRBV4-1; D: NA; CDR3: CASSLPSGNTIYF; DNA: TGCGCCAGCAGCCTCCCCAGCGGAAACACCATATATTTT
J: TRBJ2-3; size: NA; V: TRBV30; D: NA; CDR3: CAWNQMGTDTQYF; DNA: TGTGCCTGGAACCAGATGGGTACAGATACGCAGTATTTT
J: TRBJ2-3; size: NA; V: TRBV5-6; D: TRBD2; CDR3: CASSGGRGGTDTQYF; DNA: TGTGCCAGCAGCGGCGGGAGAGGAGGCACAGATACGCAGTATTTT
J: TRBJ2-7; size: NA; V: TRBV4-3; D: NA; CDR3: CASSQDVGRGYEQYF; DNA: TGCGCCAGCAGCCAAGATGTTGGCAGGGGTTACGAGCAGTACTTC
J: TRBJ2-7; size: NA; V: TRBV6-1; D: NA; CDR3: CASSEPPVPGSYEQYF; DNA: TGTGCCAGCAGTGAACCCCCTGTCCCAGGGTCCTACGAGCAGTACTTC
J: TRBJ2-2; size: NA; V: TRBV5-6; D: NA; CDR3: CASSLQDFSVSGELFF; DNA: TGTGCCAGCAGCTTACAGGACTTCAGTGTCAGCGGGGAGCTGTTTTTT
J: TRBJ2-1; size: NA; V: TRBV10-1; D: TRBD2; CDR3: CASSESGQREYNEQFF; DNA: TGCGCCAGCAGTGAGTCCGGCCAGCGGGAGTACAATGAGCAGTTCTTC
J: TRBJ1-5; size: NA; V: TRBV7-2; D: NA; CDR3: CASSPLAGGNQPQHF; DNA: TGTGCCAGCAGCCCACTGGCCGGCGGGAATCAGCCCCAGCATTTT
J: TRBJ2-1; size: NA; V: TRBV5-4; D: NA; CDR3: CASSLATEQFF; DNA: TGTGCCAGCAGCTTAGCTACTGAGCAGTTCTTC
J: TRBJ2-1; size: NA; V: TRBV15; D: TRBD2; CDR3: CATSRGLANNEQFF; DNA: TGTGCCACCAGCCGGGGACTAGCAAACAATGAGCAGTTCTTC
J: TRBJ2-5; size: NA; V: TRBV25-1; D: NA; CDR3: CASRTPGEETQYF; DNA: TGTGCCAGCAGGACTCCCGGGGAAGAGACCCAGTACTTC
J: TRBJ2-1; size: once; V: TRBV10-3; D: NA; CDR3: CAISESVVGDTYNEQFF; DNA: TGTGCCATCAGTGAGTCGGTTGTGGGGGATACCTACAATGAGCAGTTCTTC
J: TRBJ2-7; size: NA; V: TRBV2; D: NA; CDR3: CASSDWGYGYEQYF; DNA: TGTGCCAGCAGTGATTGGGGTTATGGGTACGAGCAGTACTTC
J: TRBJ2-7; size: NA; V: TRBV5-8; D: NA; CDR3: CASSLVVISYEQYF; DNA: TGTGCCAGCAGCTTGGTAGTGATATCCTACGAGCAGTACTTC
J: TRBJ2-3; size: NA; V: TRBV27; D: TRBD2; CDR3: CASSLISGGADTQYF; DNA: TGTGCCAGCAGTTTAATTAGCGGGGGGGCAGATACGCAGTATTTT
J: TRBJ2-7; size: NA; V: TRBV13; D: TRBD2; CDR3: CASSLRLAEDYEQYF; DNA: TGTGCCAGCAGCTTACGGCTAGCGGAGGACTACGAGCAGTACTTC
J: TRBJ2-2; size: NA; V: TRBV7-8; D: TRBD1; CDR3: CASSSGQGAGGELFF; DNA: TGTGCCAGCAGCTCGGGACAGGGGGCTGGCGGGGAGCTGTTTTTT
J: TRBJ2-7; size: NA; V: TRBV12-5; D: TRBD2; CDR3: CASGLVTSGPDYEQYF; DNA: TGTGCTAGTGGTTTGGTGACTAGCGGGCCTGACTACGAGCAGTACTTC
J: TRBJ2-7; size: NA; V: TRBV18; D: NA; CDR3: CASSPPVSLEQYF; DNA: TGTGCCAGCTCACCACCGGTCAGCCTCGAGCAGTACTTC
J: TRBJ2-3; size: NA; V: TRBV5-1; D: TRBD1; CDR3: CASSADRGYTDTQYF; DNA: TGCGCCAGCAGCGCGGACAGGGGTTACACAGATACGCAGTATTTT
J: TRBJ2-7; size: NA; V: TRBV4-1; D: TRBD2; CDR3: CASSQEKTSGVFYEQYF; DNA: TGCGCCAGCAGCCAAGAGAAAACTAGCGGGGTATTCTACGAGCAGTACTTC
J: TRBJ1-6; size: few; V: TRBV4-1; D: NA; CDR3: CASSQDPQGLGSPLHF; DNA: TGCGCCAGCAGCCAAGATCCCCAGGGACTGGGTTCACCCCTCCACTTT
J: TRBJ1-1; size: once; V: TRBV4-1; D: TRBD1; CDR3: CASSHQALTGTEAFF; DNA: TGCGCCAGCAGCCATCAAGCCCTGACAGGGACTGAAGCTTTCTTT
J: TRBJ2-1; size: NA; V: TRBV4-1; D: NA; CDR3: CASSPRQGDNEQFF; DNA: TGCGCCAGCAGCCCACGTCAGGGTGACAATGAGCAGTTCTTC
J: TRBJ2-1; size: NA; V: TRBV9; D: TRBD1; CDR3: CASSAQGIPYNEQFF; DNA: TGTGCCAGCAGCGCACAGGGGATCCCCTACAATGAGCAGTTCTTC
J: TRBJ1-2; size: NA; V: TRBV18; D: NA; CDR3: CASSRGTADGYTF; DNA: TGTGCCAGCTCACGCGGGACGGCCGATGGCTACACCTTC
J: TRBJ2-7; size: NA; V: TRBV29-1; D: TRBD2; CDR3: CSVVSGRASGGEQYF; DNA: TGCAGCGTTGTCAGTGGGAGGGCCTCTGGCGGCGAGCAGTACTTC
J: TRBJ1-4; size: NA; V: TRBV7-2; D: TRBD1; CDR3: CASSPLTGGSEKLFF; DNA: TGTGCCAGCAGCCCCCTTACAGGGGGCAGCGAAAAACTGTTTTTT
J: TRBJ2-7; size: NA; V: TRBV28; D: TRBD1; CDR3: CASSLRGTGYEQYF; DNA: TGTGCCAGCAGTTTAAGAGGGACAGGGTACGAGCAGTACTTC